This T cell receptor (beta chain) was sequenced in a study of beta chain features in type 1 diabetes. Study-level results: TCRB CDR3s were moderately but significantly shorter in Type 1 diabetes patients in all four CD4+ subsets. Patients' naive, central memory and Treg TCRB repertoires seemed closer to one another than those of healthy donors.

The V and J ends lost 4 bases and 1 base, in that order; junction bases with no gene match: 5. Germline CDR1 reads SGDLS; CDR2 reads YYNGEE. The CDR3 runs to 15 residues. Based on CD45RO/CCR7/CD25/CD127/CD95/CD27, CD4+ regulatory, stem cell-like memory, naive and central memory cells were sorted. Purities in excess of 98% were seen in all sorted populations. Reverse transcribing all isolated RNA meant expressed TCRB transcripts were sequenced. Assay used: immunoSEQ multiplex PCR; TCRdb lists only in-frame clones, some missing. The table shows more than 300,000 clones, with 6.5% to 10% occurring only once. About this clone itself: What it binds is not known.

The sample was central memory CD4+ T cells from blood. The chain uses TRBV9 and TRBJ2-1; 7 nucleotides agree with TRBD2. The sequence was collected from a woman under 30 in good health. CDR3: CASSPRTSSYNEQFF. The CDR3 DNA reads TGTGCCAGCAGCCCGCGGACTAGTTCCTACAATGAGCAGTTCTTC.